The 28 T cell receptor beta chains below all came from one sample that was sequenced in a study of T cells after yellow fever vaccination. Each CDR3 protein gets one entry after TCRdb re-called the 5' RACE reads with MiXCR. This table holds under 400,000 distinct CDR3 sequences, under 15% found once. The sequenced sample was CD4+ T cells sorted from PBMCs, obtained 15 days after the yellow fever booster vaccination. The receptors originated from a man younger than 30 who received the YFV17D yellow fever vaccine.

Only a few counts were recorded for this clonotype. This rearrangement joins TRBV4-2 to TRBJ1-1; 9 positions agree with TRBD1. The CDR3 consists of 14 residues. The trim removed 2 bases at V and 6 bases at J, leaving 4 bases unmatched. Per the germline V gene, CDR1 is LGHNA and CDR2 is YNFKEQ. The CDR3 sequence is CASSQPGQGSEAFF. Here the CDR3 DNA reads TGTGCCAGCAGCCAACCGGGACAGGGCTCTGAAGCTTTCTTT.

This clonotype showed up many times. V gene TRBV7-9 combines with J gene TRBJ1-3, with 8 bases matching TRBD1. J was trimmed by 7 bases and V by 6 bases; bases with no gene match: 11. The CDR3 loop spans 15 amino acids. Germline assignment: CDR1 SEHNR and CDR2 FQNEAQ (reference sequence). CDR3 in DNA: TGTGCCAGCAGGGCGTGGACAGGGTTGTTGAACACCATATATTTT. It is translated as CASRAWTGLLNTIYF.

The gene calls are TRBV5-1 and TRBJ2-1; perhaps TRBD2 as D (6 bases). Trimming shortened V by 4 bases and J by 1 base, and 12 bases separated the two germline ends. Germline CDR1 SGHRS, CDR2 YFSETQ. The CDR3 spans 15 residues. This CDR3 reads CASSGGLGSYNEQFF. Written as DNA, the CDR3 is TGCGCCAGCAGCGGGGGACTGGGTTCCTACAATGAGCAGTTCTTC.

V usage is TRBV5-1 and J usage is TRBJ1-1, with D unresolved. The CDR3 spans 14 residues. The germline V and J ends were trimmed by 4 bases and 3 bases, with 13 bases remaining between them. Germline-derived CDR1 and CDR2 are SGHRS and YFSETQ. CDR3 sequence (DNA): TGCGCCAGCAGCCGGGGAATGTTGGACACTGAAGCTTTCTTT. It specifies CASSRGMLDTEAFF.

The J gene is TRBJ1-5, the V gene TRBV20-1, with D uncertain. The V and J ends lost 1 base and 6 bases respectively, with 13 bases between them. Germline CDR1 reads DFQATT; CDR2 reads SNEGSKA (reference sequence). The CDR3 loop spans 14 amino acids. CDR3 amino acids: CSARGRNRRQPQHF. The CDR3 DNA reads TGCAGTGCTAGAGGCAGGAACCGACGTCAGCCCCAGCATTTT.

This clonotype was observed many times. The chain has TRBV5-1 and TRBJ2-2, with TRBD2 matching over 8 bases. CDR1 and CDR2 from the germline V gene are SGHRS and YFSETQ. This CDR3 contains 15 residues. J gave up 6 bases and V 5 bases, and 9 bases lay outside the gene matches. The CDR3 reads CASSLQAGGPGELFF. The CDR3 DNA reads TGCGCCAGCAGTCTTCAGGCGGGGGGTCCCGGGGAGCTGTTTTTT.

This clonotype has at least ten counts. The chain joins TRBV7-9 to TRBJ1-1; D not certain. The CDR3 sequence is 13 residues long. The V end was cut by 2 bases, the J end by 1 base, with 5 bases between. CDR1 and CDR2 from the germline V gene are SEHNR and FQNEAQ (reference sequence). CDR3 residues: CASSLLQNTEAFF. CDR3 bases: TGTGCCAGCAGCTTACTACAGAACACTGAAGCTTTCTTT.

The chain combines TRBV5-1 with TRBJ2-3; 7 nucleotides match TRBD2. The trim removed 6 bases at V and 6 bases at J, leaving 10 bases unmatched. Germline V gives CDR1 SGHRS, CDR2 YFSETQ. The CDR3 spans 14 residues. The CDR3 DNA follows: TGCGCCAGCACTTCTAGCGGTGAGGGCGATACGCAGTATTTT. It encodes CASTSSGEGDTQYF.

This clonotype was counted between two and nine times. The chain couples TRBV6-5 to TRBJ1-6; unclear D gene. Germline-derived CDR1 and CDR2 are MNHEY and SVGAGI. V shed 0 bases and J shed 0 bases, with 6 bases lying between them. This CDR3 is 16 amino acids long. The CDR3 bases are TGTGCCAGCAGTTACTCGGCAGTCTCCTATAATTCACCCCTCCACTTT. It specifies CASSYSAVSYNSPLHF.

A few counts support this clonotype. The V and J genes are TRBV10-3 and TRBJ2-3, with 7 bases identical to TRBD2. The germline V gene encodes CDR1 ENHRY and CDR2 SYGVKD. This CDR3 contains 14 residues. The trim removed 4 bases at V and 5 bases at J, leaving 6 bases unmatched. CDR3 in amino acids: CAISVDGGGDTQYF. The CDR3 DNA sequence: TGTGCCATCAGTGTTGATGGGGGGGGAGATACGCAGTATTTT.

This clonotype was picked up a small number of times. The chain combines TRBV7-9 with TRBJ2-3; TRBD1 is a possible D gene (6 bases). V dropped 8 bases and J dropped 0 bases, with 18 bases sitting between them. This CDR3 is built from 16 residues. The germline V gene has CDR1 SEHNR and CDR2 FQNEAQ (reference sequence). This CDR3 reads CASRRSPGQSTDTQYF. The CDR3 nucleotides are TGTGCCAGCCGACGTTCGCCGGGACAAAGCACAGATACGCAGTATTTT.

The chain joins TRBV7-9 to TRBJ2-7; the D gene is possibly TRBD2 (5 bases). V lost 5 bases, J lost 6 bases, and 23 bases lay in between. This CDR3 is 16 amino acids long. Germline V gene sequence: CDR1 SEHNR, CDR2 FQNEAQ (reference sequence). CDR3 sequence reads: CASSPLGDNPNAEQYF. For the CDR3, the DNA is TGTGCCAGCAGCCCCCTGGGAGACAACCCTAATGCCGAGCAGTACTTC.

The rearrangement uses TRBV5-1 and TRBJ1-5, with D unclear. Trimming shortened V by 0 bases and J by 4 bases, and 8 bases separated the two germline ends. This CDR3 contains 14 residues. Germline V gene data show CDR1 as SGHRS and CDR2 as YFSETQ. The CDR3 sequence: CASSLGAVNQPQHF. The CDR3 DNA reads as TGCGCCAGCAGCTTGGGGGCGGTGAATCAGCCCCAGCATTTT. The entire variable domain, with the rest obtained from reference TRBV5-1 and TRBJ1-5, is as follows: KAGVTQTPRYLIKTRGQQVTLSCSPISGHRSVSWYQQTPGQGLQFLFEYFSETQRNKGNFPGRFSGRQFSNSRSEMNVSTLELGDSALYLCASSLGAVNQPQHFGDGTRLSIL.

This clonotype was seen more than once but under ten times. The chain combines TRBV30 with TRBJ1-6; no clear D. The CDR3 runs to 13 residues. Trimming left V 8 bases short and J 4 bases short, with 12 bases between. From germline, CDR1 is GTSNPN and CDR2 SVGIG (reference sequence). CDR3 bases: TGTGCCCGGACGGAGAAATATAATTCACCCCTCCACTTT. It translates to CARTEKYNSPLHF.

This clonotype was detected ten times or more. V gene TRBV5-1 combines with J gene TRBJ2-7; D perhaps matches TRBD2 (5 bases). Trimming pared 4 bases from V and 2 bases from J, leaving 13 bases between. The CDR3 is 14 amino acids. CDR1 and CDR2 from the germline V gene are SGHRS and YFSETQ. The CDR3 sequence is CASSPTGDPYEQYV. The CDR3 nucleotides read TGCGCCAGCAGCCCCACCGGGGATCCCTACGAGCAGTACGTC.

A few counts support this clonotype. The V call is TRBV5-6, the J call TRBJ1-5; 9 bases are shared with TRBD1. The ends lost 3 bases at V and 7 bases at J; junction bases unmatched: 5. Germline CDR1 is SGHDT and CDR2 is YYEEEE. The CDR3 has 14 residues. The CDR3 DNA follows: TGTGCCAGCAGCTCATGGGACAGGGAACAGCCCCAGCATTTT. Its protein product is CASSSWDREQPQHF. Filled out from reference TRBV5-6 and TRBJ1-5, the complete variable domain reads DAGVTQSPTHLIKTRGQQVTLRCSPKSGHDTVSWYQQALGQGPQFIFQYYEEEERQRGNFPDRFSGHQFPNYSSELNVNALLLGDSALYLCASSSWDREQPQHFGDGTRLSIL.

The chain joins TRBV20-1 to TRBJ1-3; D unresolved. CDR1 and CDR2 from the germline V gene are DFQATT and SNEGSKA (reference sequence). The V end was cut by 0 bases, the J end by 0 bases, with 15 bases between. The CDR3 has 17 amino acids. The CDR3 nucleotides are TGCAGTGCTAGAGATGGAAGGTCCGCTTACTCTGGAAACACCATATATTTT. This gives the protein CSARDGRSAYSGNTIYF.

The J gene is TRBJ1-5, the V gene TRBV28; weak D call: TRBD1 (6 bases). This CDR3 spans 16 amino acids. Germline V gene lookup returns CDR1 MDHEN and CDR2 SYDVKM. V was cut by 5 bases and J by 5 bases, with 19 bases left in between. This CDR3 is CASSPDGRGYHQPQHF. CDR3 sequence (DNA): TGTGCCAGCAGTCCCGACGGTAGGGGGTATCATCAGCCCCAGCATTTT.

This clonotype was observed at least ten times. V and J are TRBV5-1 and TRBJ1-5, with D unclear. V was pared by 2 bases and J by 6 bases, with 6 bases between. The CDR3 extends over 12 amino acids. Germline-derived CDR1 and CDR2 are SGHRS and YFSETQ. The CDR3 here is CASSLDGQPQHF. Written as DNA, the CDR3 is TGCGCCAGCAGCTTAGACGGTCAGCCCCAGCATTTT.

Details on this clonotype: Mismatch with germline at one junction end may stem from a read error. The chain is built from TRBV6-5 and TRBJ1-2; perhaps TRBD1 as D (6 bases). The V gene's germline CDR1 is MNHEY and CDR2 SVGAGI. The CDR3 has 14 residues. The CDR3 region is CASSYGGGAAPAYF. DNA for the CDR3: TGTGCCAGCAGTTACGGCGGGGGGGCAGCCCCGGCCTACTTC.

The table lists this clonotype with a few counts. V and J are TRBV7-8 and TRBJ1-4; 8 bases fit TRBD1. The trim removed 4 bases at V and 10 bases at J, leaving 14 bases unmatched. Germline V CDR1 and CDR2: SGHVS, FQNEAQ. CDR3 length: 16 residues. CDR3 nucleotide sequence: TGTGCCAGCAGCTCGCGACTCGGGACAGGCTGGGCAAAACTGTTTTTT. This sequence encodes CASSSRLGTGWAKLFF.

The chain combines TRBV6-5 with TRBJ1-1, with D possibly TRBD1 on 5 matching bases. Germline values: CDR1 MNHEY, CDR2 SVGAGI. Trimming stripped 6 bases from V and 0 bases from J, with 23 bases between. The CDR3 runs 18 residues. Written as DNA, the CDR3 is TGTGCCAGCAGCTACAGACGGAGGGGCCTGAACCTGAACACTGAAGCTTTCTTT. It specifies CASSYRRRGLNLNTEAFF.

This chain joins TRBV7-2 and TRBJ1-6; no clear D gene. Trimming removed 3 bases at V and 7 bases at J, with 16 bases between. The CDR3 has 16 residues. In germline, CDR1 is SGHTA, CDR2 FQGNSA. The CDR3 DNA reads TGTGCCAGCAGCTTGAACCCCACAAAACCAAATTCACCCCTCCACTTT. Protein: CASSLNPTKPNSPLHF. Together with reference TRBV7-2 and TRBJ1-6, the CDR3 gives the full variable domain: GAGVSQSPSNKVTEKGKDVELRCDPISGHTALYWYRQSLGQGLEFLIYFQGNSAPDKSGLPSDRFSAERTGGSVSTLTIQRTQQEDSAVYLCASSLNPTKPNSPLHFGNGTRLTVT.

This clonotype was seen only a few times. The chain links TRBV12-3 or TRBV12-4 to TRBJ1-2, with D possibly TRBD1 on 6 matching bases. Trimming removed 2 bases at V and 4 bases at J, with 11 bases between. This CDR3 is 14 amino acids long. The CDR3 loop is CASSLNRVAYGYTF. The CDR3 nucleotides are TGTGCCAGCAGTTTAAACAGGGTGGCCTATGGCTACACCTTC.

This chain connects TRBV29-1 to TRBJ2-3; 10 bases map to TRBD2. Germline trimming cut 4 bases from V and 4 bases from J; bases unmatched to any gene: 5. Germline loops: CDR1 SQVTM, CDR2 ANQGSEA. The CDR3 is 14 residues long. CDR3 nucleotide sequence: TGCAGCGTTGTGATAGCGGGGGGTGCAGATACGCAGTATTTT. It encodes CSVVIAGGADTQYF.

This sequence joins TRBV5-1 and TRBJ1-2, with 7 bases lining up with TRBD1. The germline gives CDR1 SGHRS, CDR2 YFSETQ. There are 17 residues in the CDR3. Trimming at V came to 0 bases and at J to 2 bases, leaving 10 bases not matched to a gene. DNA of the CDR3: TGCGCCAGCAGCTTGGGGCCACCGGGACAGCTAAACTATGGCTACACCTTC. Its protein product is CASSLGPPGQLNYGYTF.

The chain is built from TRBV20-1 and TRBJ1-4; no clear D. V was cut by 3 bases and J by 8 bases, with 19 bases left in between. The CDR3 extends over 15 amino acids. The germline CDR1 and CDR2 sequences are DFQATT and SNEGSKA (reference sequence). This CDR3 reads CSASVYEWGDEKLFF. CDR3 nucleotide sequence: TGCAGTGCTAGCGTTTACGAGTGGGGAGACGAAAAACTGTTTTTT.

The rearrangement uses TRBV2 and TRBJ2-4; TRBD2 matches at 7 bases. J was trimmed by 7 bases and V by 2 bases; bases with no gene match: 11. CDR3 size: 16 residues. Germline lookup yields CDR1 SNHLY and CDR2 FYNNEI. The CDR3 coding sequence is TGTGCCAGCAGTGAAAGCGGGGTGAGGAATGGCAACATTCAGTACTTC. It codes for CASSESGVRNGNIQYF.